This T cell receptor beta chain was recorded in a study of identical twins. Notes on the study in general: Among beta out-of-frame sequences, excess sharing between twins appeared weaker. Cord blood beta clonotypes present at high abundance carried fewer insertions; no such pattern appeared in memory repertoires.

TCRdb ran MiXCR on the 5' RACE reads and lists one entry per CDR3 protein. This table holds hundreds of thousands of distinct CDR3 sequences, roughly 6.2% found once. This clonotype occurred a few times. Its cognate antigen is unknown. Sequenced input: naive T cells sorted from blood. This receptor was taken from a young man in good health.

CDR3 residues: CSASGDIPGAGGYTF. CDR3 DNA sequence: TGCAGTGCTAGTGGTGATATTCCGGGGGCGGGTGGCTACACCTTC. V gene TRBV20-1 combines with J gene TRBJ1-2; possible D gene TRBD1, 6 bases. The CDR3 runs to 15 residues. V was pared by 3 bases and J by 7 bases, with 21 bases between. Germline values: CDR1 DFQATT, CDR2 SNEGSKA (reference sequence).